This T cell receptor beta chain was documented in a study of cytomegalovirus exposure and HLA in healthy donors. Study conclusions and caveats: Roughly uniform sequencing depth across donors was assumed, possibly incorrectly. A missense DCLRE1C variant was associated with V- and J-gene trimming of TCR beta chains in a later analysis, and an independent cohort replicated the association. As was reported, the HLA-A and HLA-B alleles of most subjects were accurately predicted from TCR beta sequences. Being productive about 90% or about 30% of the time was typical of most TCR beta V segments in an earlier analysis.

Trimming took 1 base from V and 7 from J; bases not matched to a gene: 7. This CDR3 is 16 amino acids long. Germline V gene sequence: CDR1 SGHVS, CDR2 FQNEAQ. Of note for this clone: Its antigen is still unknown.

Primers included in the PCR were 60 Vbeta and 13 Jbeta primers. The table came from immunoSEQ multiplex PCR; TCRdb's copy has only in-frame clones and leaves some out. The table has roughly 130,000 clones, roughly 63% seen once. This TCR was sampled from a young man in good health and CMV-seropositive. The chain is built from TRBV7-8 and TRBJ2-5, with 12 nucleotides matching TRBD2. Sequences were obtained from PBMCs. The DNA for the CDR3 is TGTGCCAGCAGCTTAGTCCTAGCGGGAGGGCCGGTGACCCAGTACTTC. This translates into CASSLVLAGGPVTQYF.